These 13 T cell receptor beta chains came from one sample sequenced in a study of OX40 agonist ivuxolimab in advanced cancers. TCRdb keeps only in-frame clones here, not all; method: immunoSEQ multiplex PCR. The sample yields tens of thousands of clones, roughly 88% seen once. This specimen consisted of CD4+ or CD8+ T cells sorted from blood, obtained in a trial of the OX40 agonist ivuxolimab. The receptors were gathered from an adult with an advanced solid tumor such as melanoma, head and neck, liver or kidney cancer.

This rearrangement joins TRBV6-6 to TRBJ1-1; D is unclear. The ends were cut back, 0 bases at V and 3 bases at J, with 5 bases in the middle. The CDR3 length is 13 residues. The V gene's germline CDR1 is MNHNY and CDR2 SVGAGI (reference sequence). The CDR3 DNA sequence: TGTGCCAGCAGTTACTCCCGGGACACTGAAGCTTTCTTT. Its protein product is CASSYSRDTEAFF.

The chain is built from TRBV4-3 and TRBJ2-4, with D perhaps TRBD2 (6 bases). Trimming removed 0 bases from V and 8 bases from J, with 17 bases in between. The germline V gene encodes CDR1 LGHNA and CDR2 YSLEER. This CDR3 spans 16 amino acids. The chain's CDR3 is CASSQDLRDSMDIQYF. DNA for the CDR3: TGCGCCAGCAGCCAAGATCTCAGGGACTCGATGGACATTCAGTACTTC.

The CDR3 DNA is TGTGCCAGTAAGGTATCAGGGGCTGGTAACTATGGCTACACCTTC. This sequence encodes CASKVSGAGNYGYTF. This chain connects TRBV19 to TRBJ1-2; D is perhaps TRBD1 (6 bases). The CDR3 covers 15 residues. V dropped 7 bases and J dropped 1 base, with 16 bases sitting between them. Germline lookup yields CDR1 LNHDA and CDR2 SQIVND (reference sequence).

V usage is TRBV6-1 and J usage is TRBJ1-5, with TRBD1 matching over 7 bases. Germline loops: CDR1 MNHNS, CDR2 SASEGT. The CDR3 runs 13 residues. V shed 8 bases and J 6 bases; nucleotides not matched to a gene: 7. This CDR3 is CASGSRGGQPQHF. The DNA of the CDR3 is TGTGCCAGCGGATCCAGGGGGGGTCAGCCCCAGCATTTT.

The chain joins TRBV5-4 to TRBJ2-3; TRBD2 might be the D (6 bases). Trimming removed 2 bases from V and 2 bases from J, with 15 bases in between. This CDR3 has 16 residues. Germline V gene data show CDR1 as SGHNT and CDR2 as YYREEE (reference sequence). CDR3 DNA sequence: TGTGCCAGCAGCTTTAAGGGAACGGGGGACACAGATACGCAGTATTTT. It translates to CASSFKGTGDTDTQYF.

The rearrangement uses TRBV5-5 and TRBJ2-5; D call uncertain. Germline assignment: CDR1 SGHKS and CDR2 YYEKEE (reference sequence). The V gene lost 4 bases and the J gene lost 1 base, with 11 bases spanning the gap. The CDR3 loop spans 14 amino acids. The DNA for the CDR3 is TGTGCCAGCAGCGTTATAGGTGCCCAAGAGACCCAGTACTTC. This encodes CASSVIGAQETQYF. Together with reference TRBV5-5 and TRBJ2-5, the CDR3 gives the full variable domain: DAGVTQSPTHLIKTRGQQVTLRCSPISGHKSVSWYQQVLGQGPQFIFQYYEKEERGRGNFPDRFSARQFPNYSSELNVNALLLGDSALYLCASSVIGAQETQYFGPGTRLLVL.

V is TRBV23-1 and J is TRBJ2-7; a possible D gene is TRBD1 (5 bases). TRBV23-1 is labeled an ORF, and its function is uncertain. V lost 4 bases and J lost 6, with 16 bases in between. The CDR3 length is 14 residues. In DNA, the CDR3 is TGCGCCAGCAGTCCCCCCCAGGGATCCCCCGAGCAGTACTTC. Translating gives CASSPPQGSPEQYF.

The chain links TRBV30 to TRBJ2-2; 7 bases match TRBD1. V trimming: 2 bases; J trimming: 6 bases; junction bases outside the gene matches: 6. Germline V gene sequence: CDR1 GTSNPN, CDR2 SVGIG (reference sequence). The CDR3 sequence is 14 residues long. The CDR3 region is CAWSTAGGPGELFF. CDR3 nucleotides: TGTGCCTGGAGTACGGCAGGGGGTCCCGGGGAGCTGTTTTTT. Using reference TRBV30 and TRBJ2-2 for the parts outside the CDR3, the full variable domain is SQTIHQWPATLVQPVGSPLSLECTVEGTSNPNLYWYRQAAGRGLQLLFYSVGIGQISSEVPQNLSASRPQDRQFILSSKKLLLSDSGFYLCAWSTAGGPGELFFGEGSRLTVL.

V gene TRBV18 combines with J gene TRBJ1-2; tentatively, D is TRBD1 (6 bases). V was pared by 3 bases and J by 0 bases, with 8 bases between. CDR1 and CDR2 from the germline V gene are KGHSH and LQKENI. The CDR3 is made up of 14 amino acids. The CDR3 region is CASSPGTPNYGYTF. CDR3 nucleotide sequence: TGTGCCAGCTCACCGGGGACACCTAACTATGGCTACACCTTC.

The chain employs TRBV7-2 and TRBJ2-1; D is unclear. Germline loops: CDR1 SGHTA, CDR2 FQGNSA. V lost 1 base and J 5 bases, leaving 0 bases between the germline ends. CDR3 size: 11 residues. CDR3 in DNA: TGTGCCAGCAGCTTAGACAATGAGCAGTTCTTC. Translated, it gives CASSLDNEQFF.

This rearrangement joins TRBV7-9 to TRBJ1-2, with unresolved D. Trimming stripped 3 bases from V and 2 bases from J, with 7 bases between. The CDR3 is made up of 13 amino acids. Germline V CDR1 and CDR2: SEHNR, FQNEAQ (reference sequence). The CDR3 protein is CASSFPGNYGYTF. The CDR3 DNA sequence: TGTGCCAGCAGCTTTCCGGGAAACTATGGCTACACCTTC. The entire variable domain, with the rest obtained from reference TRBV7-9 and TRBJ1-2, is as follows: DTGVSQNPRHKITKRGQNVTFRCDPISEHNRLYWYRQTLGQGPEFLTYFQNEAQLEKSRLLSDRFSAERPKGSFSTLEIQRTEQGDSAMYLCASSFPGNYGYTFGSGTRLTVV.

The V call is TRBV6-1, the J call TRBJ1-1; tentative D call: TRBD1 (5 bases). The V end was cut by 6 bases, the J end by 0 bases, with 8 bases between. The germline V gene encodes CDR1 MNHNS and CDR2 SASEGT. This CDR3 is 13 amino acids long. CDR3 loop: CASRTVVNTEAFF. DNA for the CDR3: TGTGCCAGCAGGACAGTAGTGAACACTGAAGCTTTCTTT.

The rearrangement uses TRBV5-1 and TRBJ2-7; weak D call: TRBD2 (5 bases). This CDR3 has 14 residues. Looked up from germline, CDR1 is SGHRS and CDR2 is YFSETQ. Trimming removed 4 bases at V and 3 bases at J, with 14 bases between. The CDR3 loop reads CASSRGGVDYEQYF. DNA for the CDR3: TGCGCCAGCAGCCGTGGAGGTGTAGACTACGAGCAGTACTTC.